The rows below give T cell receptor beta chains drawn from one sample of a study of cytomegalovirus exposure and HLA in healthy donors. The protocol was immunoSEQ multiplex PCR, while the TCRdb copy is restricted to in-frame clones and leaves out a portion. This table has some 160,000 clones, around 80% appearing once. The specimen sequenced was PBMCs. Source of these receptors: a man between 40 and 49 years old in good health and CMV-seronegative. Each CDR3 is given with its conserved first and last residue. Each record gives: clone size, J gene, D gene, V gene, CDR3 protein, CDR3 DNA. D genes are given only for firm matches. Not all rows give a size; the values are once, few, many and, for expanded clones, a class.

clone_size: -
j_call: TRBJ2-3
d_call: TRBD2
v_call: TRBV5-1
cdr3_aa: CASRASGGRLTDTQYF
cdr3_nt: TGCGCCAGCAGAGCTAGCGGGGGGCGACTCACAGATACGCAGTATTTT

clone_size: -
j_call: TRBJ1-2
d_call: TRBD1
v_call: TRBV7-9
cdr3_aa: CASSFETGGYGYTF
cdr3_nt: TGTGCCAGCAGCTTTGAGACAGGGGGGTATGGCTACACCTTC

clone_size: few
j_call: TRBJ1-1
d_call: -
v_call: TRBV19
cdr3_aa: CASSTPRGLNTEAFF
cdr3_nt: TGTGCCAGTAGTACCCCTCGGGGTCTAAACACTGAAGCTTTCTTT

clone_size: -
j_call: TRBJ1-1
d_call: TRBD1
v_call: TRBV27
cdr3_aa: CASSRNRGGTEAFF
cdr3_nt: TGTGCCAGCAGCCGTAACAGGGGTGGCACTGAAGCTTTCTTT

clone_size: -
j_call: TRBJ2-1
d_call: TRBD2
v_call: TRBV9
cdr3_aa: CASSVARGASGSYNEQFF
cdr3_nt: TGTGCCAGCAGCGTAGCACGAGGGGCTAGCGGCTCCTACAATGAGCAGTTCTTC

clone_size: -
j_call: TRBJ2-3
d_call: TRBD1
v_call: TRBV5-1
cdr3_aa: CASSLEGAVNTDTQYF
cdr3_nt: TGCGCCAGCAGCTTGGAGGGGGCGGTTAACACAGATACGCAGTATTTT

clone_size: -
j_call: TRBJ2-2
d_call: TRBD2
v_call: TRBV4-3
cdr3_aa: CASSHTGGAGGRTGELFF
cdr3_nt: TGCGCCAGCAGCCATACCGGGGGAGCGGGAGGTCGGACCGGGGAGCTGTTTTTT

clone_size: -
j_call: TRBJ2-7
d_call: TRBD1
v_call: TRBV10-2
cdr3_aa: CASSDRDRQGGYEQYF
cdr3_nt: TGCGCCAGCAGTGATAGAGATAGACAGGGGGGATACGAGCAGTACTTC

clone_size: -
j_call: TRBJ1-4
d_call: TRBD1
v_call: TRBV19
cdr3_aa: CASSHRTGAAEKLFF
cdr3_nt: TGTGCCAGTAGTCACCGGACAGGGGCGGCGGAAAAACTGTTTTTT

clone_size: -
j_call: TRBJ2-7
d_call: TRBD1
v_call: TRBV7-8
cdr3_aa: CASSSTGAPYEQYF
cdr3_nt: TGTGCCAGCAGCTCGACAGGGGCGCCTTACGAGCAGTACTTC

clone_size: -
j_call: TRBJ2-2
d_call: -
v_call: TRBV4-3
cdr3_aa: CASSQAGGRGRGANRNTGELFF
cdr3_nt: TGCGCCAGCAGCCAAGCCGGGGGTCGAGGGAGGGGGGCAAATAGGAACACCGGGGAGCTGTTTTTT

clone_size: -
j_call: TRBJ1-5
d_call: -
v_call: TRBV28
cdr3_aa: CASSFGGSQPQHF
cdr3_nt: TGTGCCAGCAGTTTCGGTGGGAGCCAGCCCCAGCATTTT

clone_size: -
j_call: TRBJ2-7
d_call: TRBD2
v_call: TRBV7-2
cdr3_aa: CASSSSGGFRYEQYF
cdr3_nt: TGTGCCAGCAGCTCCAGCGGGGGGTTCCGTTACGAGCAGTACTTC

clone_size: -
j_call: TRBJ2-4
d_call: TRBD2
v_call: TRBV5-6
cdr3_aa: CASSLDGSGGPPYIQYF
cdr3_nt: TGTGCCAGCAGCTTGGATGGTAGCGGGGGCCCCCCGTACATTCAGTACTTC

clone_size: -
j_call: TRBJ2-7
d_call: -
v_call: TRBV19
cdr3_aa: CASSGRAIHEQYF
cdr3_nt: TGTGCCAGTAGCGGCAGGGCCATCCACGAGCAGTACTTC

clone_size: -
j_call: TRBJ2-7
d_call: -
v_call: TRBV19
cdr3_aa: CASRAGSSYEQYF
cdr3_nt: TGTGCTTCCCGGGCAGGGTCCTCCTACGAGCAGTACTTC

clone_size: -
j_call: TRBJ2-5
d_call: -
v_call: TRBV7-9
cdr3_aa: CASSPGSSETQYF
cdr3_nt: TGTGCCAGCAGCCCCGGGAGTTCAGAGACCCAGTACTTC

clone_size: -
j_call: TRBJ1-3
d_call: TRBD1
v_call: TRBV7-2
cdr3_aa: CASSSLQGALGNTIYF
cdr3_nt: TGTGCCAGCAGCTCCTTACAGGGGGCTTTGGGAAACACCATATATTTT

clone_size: -
j_call: TRBJ2-7
d_call: TRBD1
v_call: TRBV5-4
cdr3_aa: CASSLGQGSSYEQYF
cdr3_nt: TGTGCCAGCAGCTTGGGACAGGGGTCCTCCTACGAGCAGTACTTC

clone_size: -
j_call: TRBJ2-1
d_call: TRBD2
v_call: TRBV5-1
cdr3_aa: CASSLGGSGGFYNEQFF
cdr3_nt: TGCGCCAGCAGCTTGGGAGGTAGCGGGGGGTTTTACAATGAGCAGTTCTTC

clone_size: -
j_call: TRBJ2-1
d_call: TRBD1
v_call: TRBV5-8
cdr3_aa: CASSPYWDRGNEQFF
cdr3_nt: TGTGCCAGCAGCCCATATTGGGACAGGGGCAATGAGCAGTTCTTC

clone_size: -
j_call: TRBJ1-2
d_call: TRBD1
v_call: TRBV29-1
cdr3_aa: CSVPRRGPYGYTF
cdr3_nt: TGCAGCGTTCCCCGGAGGGGGCCCTATGGCTACACCTTC

clone_size: few
j_call: TRBJ1-1
d_call: TRBD1
v_call: TRBV29-1
cdr3_aa: CSVGDSTEAFF
cdr3_nt: TGCAGCGTGGGGGACAGCACTGAAGCTTTCTTT

clone_size: -
j_call: TRBJ1-2
d_call: -
v_call: TRBV9
cdr3_aa: CASSEQDFSGYTF
cdr3_nt: TGTGCCAGCAGCGAACAGGATTTCTCGGGCTACACCTTC

clone_size: few
j_call: TRBJ1-6
d_call: -
v_call: TRBV9
cdr3_aa: CASTLTGGGSPLHF
cdr3_nt: TGTGCCAGCACCTTAACAGGCGGGGGTTCACCCCTCCACTTT

clone_size: -
j_call: TRBJ2-2
d_call: -
v_call: TRBV2
cdr3_aa: CASRGQGRTGELFF
cdr3_nt: TGTGCCAGCAGGGGGCAGGGAAGGACCGGGGAGCTGTTTTTT

clone_size: -
j_call: TRBJ1-4
d_call: -
v_call: TRBV5-1
cdr3_aa: CASSLENMGGGEKLFF
cdr3_nt: TGCGCCAGCAGCTTGGAGAATATGGGGGGGGGTGAAAAACTGTTTTTT